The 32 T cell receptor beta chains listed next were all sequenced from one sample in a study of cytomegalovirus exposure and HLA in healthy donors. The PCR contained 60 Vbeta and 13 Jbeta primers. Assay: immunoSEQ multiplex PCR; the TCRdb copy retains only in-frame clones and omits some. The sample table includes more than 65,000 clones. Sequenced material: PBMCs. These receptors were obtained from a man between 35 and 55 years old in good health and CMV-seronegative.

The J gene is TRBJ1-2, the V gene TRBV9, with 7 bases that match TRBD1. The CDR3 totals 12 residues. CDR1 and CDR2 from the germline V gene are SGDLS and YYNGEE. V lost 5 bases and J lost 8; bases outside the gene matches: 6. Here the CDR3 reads CASSRQGWGYTF. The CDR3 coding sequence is TGTGCCAGCAGTAGACAGGGCTGGGGCTACACCTTC. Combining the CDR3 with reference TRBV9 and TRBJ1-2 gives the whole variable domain DSGVTQTPKHLITATGQRVTLRCSPRSGDLSVYWYQQSLDQGLQFLIQYYNGEERAKGNILERFSAQQFPDLHSELNLSSLELGDSALYFCASSRQGWGYTFGSGTRLTVV.

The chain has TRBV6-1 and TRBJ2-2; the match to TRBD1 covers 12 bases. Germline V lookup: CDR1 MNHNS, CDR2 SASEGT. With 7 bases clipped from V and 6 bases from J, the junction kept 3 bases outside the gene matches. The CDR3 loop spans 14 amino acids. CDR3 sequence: CASIGTGGAGELFF. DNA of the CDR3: TGTGCCAGCATCGGGACAGGGGGCGCCGGGGAGCTGTTTTTT.

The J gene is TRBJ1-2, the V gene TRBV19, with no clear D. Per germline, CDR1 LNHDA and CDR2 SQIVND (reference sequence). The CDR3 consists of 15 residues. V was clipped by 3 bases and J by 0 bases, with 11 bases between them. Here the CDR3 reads CASSMKTDTNYGYTF. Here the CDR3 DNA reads TGTGCCAGTAGTATGAAAACAGATACTAACTATGGCTACACCTTC.

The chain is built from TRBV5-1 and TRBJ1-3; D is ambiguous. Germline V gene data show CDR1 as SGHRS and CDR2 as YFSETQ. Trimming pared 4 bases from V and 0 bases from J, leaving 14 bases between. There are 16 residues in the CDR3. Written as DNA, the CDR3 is TGCGCCAGCAGCCCAGCGGCCCGAAGCTCTGGAAACACCATATATTTT. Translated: CASSPAARSSGNTIYF.

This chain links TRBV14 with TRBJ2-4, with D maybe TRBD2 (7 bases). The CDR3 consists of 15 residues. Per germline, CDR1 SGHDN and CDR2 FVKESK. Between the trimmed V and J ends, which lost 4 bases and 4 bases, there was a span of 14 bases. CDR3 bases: TGTGCCAGCAGCCTTCAGGCGGGGGCTAAAAACATTCAGTACTTC. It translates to CASSLQAGAKNIQYF. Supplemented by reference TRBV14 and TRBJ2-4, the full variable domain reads EAGVTQFPSHSVIEKGQTVTLRCDPISGHDNLYWYRRVMGKEIKFLLHFVKESKQDESGMPNNRFLAERTGGTYSTLKVQPAELEDSGVYFCASSLQAGAKNIQYFGAGTRLSVL.

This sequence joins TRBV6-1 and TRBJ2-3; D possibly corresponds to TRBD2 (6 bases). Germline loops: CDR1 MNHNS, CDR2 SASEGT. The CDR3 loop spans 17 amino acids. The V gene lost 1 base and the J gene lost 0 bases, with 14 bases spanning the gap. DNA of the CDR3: TGTGCCAGCAGTGAAGACCCCGGGACTTCGAGCACAGATACGCAGTATTTT. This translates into CASSEDPGTSSTDTQYF.

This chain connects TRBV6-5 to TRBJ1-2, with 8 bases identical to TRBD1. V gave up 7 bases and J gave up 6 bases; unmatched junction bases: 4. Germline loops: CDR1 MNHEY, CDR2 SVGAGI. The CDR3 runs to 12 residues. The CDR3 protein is CASTGQGNGYTF. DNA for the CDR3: TGTGCCAGCACCGGACAGGGTAATGGCTACACCTTC.

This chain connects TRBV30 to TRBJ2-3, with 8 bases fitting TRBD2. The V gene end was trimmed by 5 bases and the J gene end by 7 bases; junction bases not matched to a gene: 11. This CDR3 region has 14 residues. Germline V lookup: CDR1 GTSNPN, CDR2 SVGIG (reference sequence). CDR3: CAWGPGGRTNTQYF. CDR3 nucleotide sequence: TGTGCCTGGGGCCCGGGGGGGCGCACGAATACGCAGTATTTT.

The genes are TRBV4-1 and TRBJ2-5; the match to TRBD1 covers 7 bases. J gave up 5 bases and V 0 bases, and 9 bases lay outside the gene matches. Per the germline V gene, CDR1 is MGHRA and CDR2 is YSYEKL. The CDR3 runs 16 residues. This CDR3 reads CASSQDGQGVSETQYF. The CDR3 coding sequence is TGCGCCAGCAGCCAAGATGGGCAGGGGGTCTCGGAGACCCAGTACTTC.

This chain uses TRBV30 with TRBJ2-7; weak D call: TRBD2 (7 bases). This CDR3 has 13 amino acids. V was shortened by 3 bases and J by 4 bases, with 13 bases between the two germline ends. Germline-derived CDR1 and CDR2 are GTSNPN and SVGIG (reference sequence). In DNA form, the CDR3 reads TGTGCCTGGAGGGGGGGGGCACGGTACGAGCAGTACTTC. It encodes CAWRGGARYEQYF.

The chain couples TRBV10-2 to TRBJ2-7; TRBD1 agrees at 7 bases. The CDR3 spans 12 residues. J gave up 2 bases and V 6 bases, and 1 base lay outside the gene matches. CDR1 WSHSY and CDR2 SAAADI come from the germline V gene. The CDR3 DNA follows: TGCGCCAGCAGGCAGGGGGCCTACGAGCAGTACTTC. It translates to CASRQGAYEQYF.

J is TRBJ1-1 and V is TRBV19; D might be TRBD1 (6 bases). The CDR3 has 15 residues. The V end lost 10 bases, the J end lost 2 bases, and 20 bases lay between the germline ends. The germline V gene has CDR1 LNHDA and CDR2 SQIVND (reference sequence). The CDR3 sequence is CATSGQNRANTEAFF. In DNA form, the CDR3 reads TGTGCCACTTCTGGACAGAATAGGGCAAACACTGAAGCTTTCTTT.

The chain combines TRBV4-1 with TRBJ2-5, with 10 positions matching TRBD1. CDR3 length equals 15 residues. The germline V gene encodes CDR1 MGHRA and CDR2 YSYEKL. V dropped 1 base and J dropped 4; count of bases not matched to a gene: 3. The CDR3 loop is CASSQGQGASETQYF. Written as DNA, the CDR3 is TGCGCCAGCAGCCAAGGACAGGGGGCTTCAGAGACCCAGTACTTC.

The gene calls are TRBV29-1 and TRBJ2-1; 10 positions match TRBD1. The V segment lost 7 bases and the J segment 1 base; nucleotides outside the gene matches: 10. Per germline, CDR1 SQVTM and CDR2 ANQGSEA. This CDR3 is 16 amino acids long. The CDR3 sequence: CSGGTGVLGSYNEQFF. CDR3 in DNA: TGCAGCGGCGGGACAGGGGTACTCGGGTCCTACAATGAGCAGTTCTTC.

The chain's CDR3 is CAWQTGQYNSPLHF. The CDR3 region has the DNA TGTGCCTGGCAAACGGGACAGTATAATTCACCCCTCCACTTT. The genes are TRBV30 and TRBJ1-6; 7 nucleotides align to TRBD1. The V and J ends lost 5 bases and 4 bases, in that order; junction bases with no gene match: 5. Germline CDR1 reads GTSNPN; CDR2 reads SVGIG (reference sequence). This CDR3 comprises 14 residues.

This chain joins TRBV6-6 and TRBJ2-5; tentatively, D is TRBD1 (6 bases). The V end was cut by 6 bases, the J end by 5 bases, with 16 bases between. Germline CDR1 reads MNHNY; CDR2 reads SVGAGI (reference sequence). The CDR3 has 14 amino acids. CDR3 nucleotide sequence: TGTGCCAGCAGCCAAAGACAGGTTTCGGAGACCCAGTACTTC. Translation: CASSQRQVSETQYF.

The CDR3 sequence: CASSQGSIPLGDIQYF. CDR3 sequence (DNA): TGTGCCAGCAGCCAAGGGTCCATACCATTAGGAGACATTCAGTACTTC. V and J are TRBV4-2 and TRBJ2-4; D unresolved. The V and J ends lost 1 base and 8 bases respectively, with 18 bases between them. The CDR3 consists of 16 residues. Per the germline V gene, CDR1 is LGHNA and CDR2 is YNFKEQ.

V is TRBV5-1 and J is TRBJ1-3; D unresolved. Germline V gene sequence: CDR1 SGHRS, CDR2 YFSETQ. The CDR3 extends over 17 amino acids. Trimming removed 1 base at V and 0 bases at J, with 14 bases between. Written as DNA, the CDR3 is TGCGCCAGCAGCTTGCTTGCCTTGGGGAGCTCTGGAAACACCATATATTTT. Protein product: CASSLLALGSSGNTIYF.

Written as DNA, the CDR3 is TGTGCCAGCAGCTCCGACCGGGGATACGAGCAGTACTTC. This sequence encodes CASSSDRGYEQYF. This sequence joins TRBV11-3 and TRBJ2-7, with D possibly being TRBD2 (5 bases). CDR1 and CDR2 from the germline V gene are SGHNT and YENEEA. CDR3 length equals 13 residues. Trimming removed 4 bases from V and 4 bases from J, with 11 bases in between.

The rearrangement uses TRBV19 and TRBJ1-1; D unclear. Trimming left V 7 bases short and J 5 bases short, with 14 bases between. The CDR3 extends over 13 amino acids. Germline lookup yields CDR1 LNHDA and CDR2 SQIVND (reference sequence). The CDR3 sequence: CASTFNRDTEAFF. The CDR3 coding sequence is TGTGCCAGTACCTTCAACCGCGATACTGAAGCTTTCTTT.

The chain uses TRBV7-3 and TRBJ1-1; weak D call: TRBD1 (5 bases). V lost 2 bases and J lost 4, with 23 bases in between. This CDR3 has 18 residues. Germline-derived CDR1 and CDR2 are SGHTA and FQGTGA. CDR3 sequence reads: CASSLDPPRVGRATEAFF. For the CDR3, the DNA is TGTGCCAGCAGCTTAGACCCCCCCCGGGTAGGCAGGGCCACTGAAGCTTTCTTT.

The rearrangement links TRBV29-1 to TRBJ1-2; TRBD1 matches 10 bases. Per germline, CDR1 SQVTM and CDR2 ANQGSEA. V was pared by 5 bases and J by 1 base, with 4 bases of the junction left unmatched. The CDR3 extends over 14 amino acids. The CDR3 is CSVPGDRGNYGYTF. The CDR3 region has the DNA TGCAGCGTTCCTGGGGACAGGGGTAACTATGGCTACACCTTC.

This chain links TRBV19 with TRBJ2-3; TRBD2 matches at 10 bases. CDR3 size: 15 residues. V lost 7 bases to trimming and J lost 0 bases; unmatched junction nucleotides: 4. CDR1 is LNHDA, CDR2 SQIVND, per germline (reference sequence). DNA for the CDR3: TGTGCCAGTAATAGCGGGGGGCCGAGCACAGATACGCAGTATTTT. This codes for CASNSGGPSTDTQYF.

CDR3 nucleotide sequence: TGTGCCAGCAGCTTAAGGGAGGCGGGAATGCGGGGCTACACCTTC. It specifies CASSLREAGMRGYTF. This chain connects TRBV7-8 to TRBJ1-2; unclear D gene. The V gene lost 2 bases and the J gene lost 8 bases, with 18 bases spanning the gap. Germline V lookup: CDR1 SGHVS, CDR2 FQNEAQ. This CDR3 has 15 amino acids. The full variable domain, with the rest looked up from reference TRBV7-8 and TRBJ1-2, is GAGVSQSPRYKVAKRGQDVALRCDPISGHVSLFWYQQALGQGPEFLTYFQNEAQLDKSGLPSDRFFAERPEGSVSTLKIQRTQQEDSAVYLCASSLREAGMRGYTFGSGTRLTVV.

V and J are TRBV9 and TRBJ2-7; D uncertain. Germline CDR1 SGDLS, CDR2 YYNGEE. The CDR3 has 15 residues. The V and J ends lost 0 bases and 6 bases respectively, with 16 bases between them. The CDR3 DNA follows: TGTGCCAGCAGCGTAGAATCCCTAGGAGCGTCCGAGCAGTACTTC. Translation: CASSVESLGASEQYF.

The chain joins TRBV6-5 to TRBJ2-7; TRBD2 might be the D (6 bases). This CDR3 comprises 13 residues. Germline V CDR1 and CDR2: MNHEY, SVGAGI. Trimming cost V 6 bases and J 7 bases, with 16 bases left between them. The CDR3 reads CASRNSGLPEQYF. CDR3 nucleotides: TGTGCCAGCAGGAACTCGGGACTGCCGGAGCAGTACTTC.

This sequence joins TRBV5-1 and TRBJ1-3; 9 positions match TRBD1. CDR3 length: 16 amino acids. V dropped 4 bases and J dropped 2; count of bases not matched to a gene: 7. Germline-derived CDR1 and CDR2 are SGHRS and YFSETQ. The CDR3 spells CASSRAGTGTGNTIYF. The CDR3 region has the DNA TGCGCCAGCAGCCGGGCCGGGACAGGGACTGGAAACACCATATATTTT.

CDR3 coding DNA: TGTGCCAGCAGCGCCCTAGCGGGCCTCTCCTACGAGCAGTACTTC. Amino acids: CASSALAGLSYEQYF. This chain links TRBV5-6 with TRBJ2-7; 8 bases fit TRBD2. This CDR3 has 15 amino acids. Trimming took 4 bases from V and 0 from J; bases not matched to a gene: 6. In germline, CDR1 is SGHDT, CDR2 YYEEEE.

CDR3: CASSLRAGGYTF. The CDR3 DNA reads TGTGCCAGCAGCTTGCGGGCGGGGGGCTACACCTTC. This rearrangement joins TRBV7-8 to TRBJ1-2; D not resolved. The germline CDR1 and CDR2 sequences are SGHVS and FQNEAQ. The length of the CDR3 is 12 residues. Trimming stripped 3 bases from V and 8 bases from J, with 10 bases between.

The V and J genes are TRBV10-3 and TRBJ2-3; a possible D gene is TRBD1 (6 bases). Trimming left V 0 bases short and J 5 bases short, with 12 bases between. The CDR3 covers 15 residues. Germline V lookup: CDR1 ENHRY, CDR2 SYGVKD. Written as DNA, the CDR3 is TGTGCCATCAGTGAGTCTTGGGGGCAGGGAGATACGCAGTATTTT. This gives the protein CAISESWGQGDTQYF.

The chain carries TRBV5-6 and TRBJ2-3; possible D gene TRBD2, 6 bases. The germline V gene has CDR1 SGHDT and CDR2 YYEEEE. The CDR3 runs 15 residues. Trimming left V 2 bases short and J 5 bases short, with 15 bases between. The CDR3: CASSFPKLAQDTQYF. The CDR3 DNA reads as TGTGCCAGCAGCTTTCCTAAACTAGCACAAGATACGCAGTATTTT.

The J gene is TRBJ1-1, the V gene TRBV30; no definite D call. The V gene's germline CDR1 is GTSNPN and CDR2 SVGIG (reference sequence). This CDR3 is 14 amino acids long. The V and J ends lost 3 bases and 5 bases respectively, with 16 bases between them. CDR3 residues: CAWRRKVVTTEAFF. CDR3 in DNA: TGTGCCTGGAGGAGAAAAGTGGTCACTACTGAAGCTTTCTTT.